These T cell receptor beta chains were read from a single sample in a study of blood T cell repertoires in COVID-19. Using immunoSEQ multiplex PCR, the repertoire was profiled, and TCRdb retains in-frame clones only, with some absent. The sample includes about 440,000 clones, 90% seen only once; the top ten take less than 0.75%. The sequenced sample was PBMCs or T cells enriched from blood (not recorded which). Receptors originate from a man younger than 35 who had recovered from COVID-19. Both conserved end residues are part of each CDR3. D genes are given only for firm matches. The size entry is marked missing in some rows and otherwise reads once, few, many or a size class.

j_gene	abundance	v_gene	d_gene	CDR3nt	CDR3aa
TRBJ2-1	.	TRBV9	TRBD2	TGTGCCAGCAGCGTAAGTTCCTTGCCTCCGACTAGCGGGAGTTTGAATGAGCAGTTCTTC	CASSVSSLPPTSGSLNEQFF
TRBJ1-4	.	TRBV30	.	TGTGCCTGGAGTGTGTCGCGGACAGAGGTCGAAAAACTGTTTTTT	CAWSVSRTEVEKLFF
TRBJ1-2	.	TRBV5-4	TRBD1	TGTGCCAGCAGCCCACAGGGGCCCCTCCTGTACACCTTC	CASSPQGPLLYTF
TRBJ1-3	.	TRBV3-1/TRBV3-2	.	TGTGCCAGCAGCCAAGTCAGGGGCTCTGGAAACACCATATATTTT	CASSQVRGSGNTIYF
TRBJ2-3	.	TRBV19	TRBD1	TGTGCCAGTAGCTCCCGCCGGGGGACAGGAAACCGCACAGATACGCAGTATTTT	CASSSRRGTGNRTDTQYF
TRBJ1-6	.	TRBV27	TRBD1	TGTGCCAGCAGGGAATCCCGGGACAGGGATAAGCCACCCCTCCACTTT	CASRESRDRDKPPLHF
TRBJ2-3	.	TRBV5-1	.	TGCGCCAGCAGCCCGGGCGAGCGGTCCACAGATACGCAGTATTTT	CASSPGERSTDTQYF
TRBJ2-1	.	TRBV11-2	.	TGTGCCAGCAGCTTAGTCCTCGACCGGCGGGGTGAGCAGTTCTTC	CASSLVLDRRGEQFF
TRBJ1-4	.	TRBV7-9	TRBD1	TGTGCCAGCGCCCCAGGGGGGTCAGCTAATGAAAAACTGTTTTTT	CASAPGGSANEKLFF
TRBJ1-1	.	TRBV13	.	TGTGCCAGCAGCTTAGGAACAGGAAAGAACACTGAAGCTTTCTTT	CASSLGTGKNTEAFF
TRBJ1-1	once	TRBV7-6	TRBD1	TGTGCCAGCAGCTTTACAACAGGGGGAACGATGAACACTGAAGCTTTCTTT	CASSFTTGGTMNTEAFF
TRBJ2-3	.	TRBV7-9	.	TGTGCCCCACGGGTAGCGGGCACAGATACGCAGTATTTT	CAPRVAGTDTQYF
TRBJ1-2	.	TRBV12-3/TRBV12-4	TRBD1	TGTGCCAGCAGCCCGACAGGGGCCTATGGCTACACCTTC	CASSPTGAYGYTF
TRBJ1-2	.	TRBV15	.	TGTGCCACCAGCAGAGAACCCGCAACATATGGCTACACCTTC	CATSREPATYGYTF
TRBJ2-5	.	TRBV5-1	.	TGCGCCAGCAGCTCAGGACAGAACCAAGAGACCCAGTACTTC	CASSSGQNQETQYF
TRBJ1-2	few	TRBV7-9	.	TGTGCCAGCAGCTTAGTAGCCACTAACTATGGCTACACCTTC	CASSLVATNYGYTF
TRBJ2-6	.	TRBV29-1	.	TGCAGCGTTGACAACTCTGGGGCCAACGTCCTGACTTTC	CSVDNSGANVLTF
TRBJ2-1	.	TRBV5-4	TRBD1	TGTGCCAGCAGCCGAACTCCCACAGGGGGCTTTAGCAATGAGCAGTTCTTC	CASSRTPTGGFSNEQFF
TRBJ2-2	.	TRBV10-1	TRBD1	TGCGCCAGCAGTGAGTCGGGACAGGGGTTTACCGGGGAGCTGTTTTTT	CASSESGQGFTGELFF
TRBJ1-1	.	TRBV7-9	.	TGTGCCAGCAGCTTAGCGTCGGCACCTAGGGGAGCTTTCTTT	CASSLASAPRGAFF
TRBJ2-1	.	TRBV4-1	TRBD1	TGCGCCAGCAGCCAAAGGGGACAGGGGGAGATGGAGCAGTTCTTC	CASSQRGQGEMEQFF
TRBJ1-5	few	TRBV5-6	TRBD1	TGTGCCAGCAGCTTGGCAGGGGGAGGCAATCAGCCCCAGCATTTT	CASSLAGGGNQPQHF
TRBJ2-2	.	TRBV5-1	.	TGCGCCAGCAGCTTGGGACAGAACACCGGGGAGCTGTTTTTT	CASSLGQNTGELFF
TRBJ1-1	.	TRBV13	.	TGTGCCAGCAGCTTATGGGCAGTGAACACTGAAGCTTTCTTT	CASSLWAVNTEAFF
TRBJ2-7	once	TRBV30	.	TGTGCCTGGAGTGTACGGCAGGGTTACGAGCAGTACTTC	CAWSVRQGYEQYF
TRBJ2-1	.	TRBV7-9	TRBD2	TGTGCCAGCAACACCGGGACTAGCGGTTTCAATGAGCAGTTCTTC	CASNTGTSGFNEQFF
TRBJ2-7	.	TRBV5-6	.	TGTGCCAGCAGCTTCGGTGGTAGTACCTACGAGCAGTACTTC	CASSFGGSTYEQYF
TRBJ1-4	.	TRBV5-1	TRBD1	TGCGCCAGCACCCTGGACAGGGGGAATGAAAAACTGTTTTTT	CASTLDRGNEKLFF
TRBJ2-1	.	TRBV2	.	TGTGCCAGCAGTGAAGGGGGCCCCAGGCCTGAACAGTTCTTC	CASSEGGPRPEQFF
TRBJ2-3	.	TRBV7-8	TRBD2	TGTGCCAGCAGCTTCCTCTCTAGCGGGGGGGGCACAGATACGCAGTATTTT	CASSFLSSGGGTDTQYF
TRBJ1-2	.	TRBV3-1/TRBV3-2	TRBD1	TGTGCCAGCAGCCAAGATAGCAAGTTACACAGGGGAAACTATGGCTACACCTTC	CASSQDSKLHRGNYGYTF
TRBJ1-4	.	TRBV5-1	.	TGCGCCAGCAGCTTGGTATCAGGGGATAATGAAAAACTGTTTTTT	CASSLVSGDNEKLFF
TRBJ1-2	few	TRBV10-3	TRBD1	TGTGCCATCAGTGAAAGAGGACAGGGAGCCCTCTATGGCTACACCTTC	CAISERGQGALYGYTF